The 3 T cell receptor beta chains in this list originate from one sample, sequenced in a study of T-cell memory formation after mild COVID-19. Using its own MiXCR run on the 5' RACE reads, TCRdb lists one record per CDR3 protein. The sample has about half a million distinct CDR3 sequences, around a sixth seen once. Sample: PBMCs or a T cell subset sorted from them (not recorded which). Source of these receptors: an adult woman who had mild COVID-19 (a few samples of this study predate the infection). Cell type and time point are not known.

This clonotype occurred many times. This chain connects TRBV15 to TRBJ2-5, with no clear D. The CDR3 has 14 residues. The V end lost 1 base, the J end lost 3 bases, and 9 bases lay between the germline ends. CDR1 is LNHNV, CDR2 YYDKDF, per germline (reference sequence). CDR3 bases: TGTGCCACCAGCAGAGCTCCTAGAAAAGAGACCCAGTACTTC. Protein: CATSRAPRKETQYF.

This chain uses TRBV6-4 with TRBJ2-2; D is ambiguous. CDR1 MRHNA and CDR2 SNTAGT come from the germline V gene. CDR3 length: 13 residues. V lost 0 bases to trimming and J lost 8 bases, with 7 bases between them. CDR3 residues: CASSDSDSGELFF. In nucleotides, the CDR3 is TGTGCCAGCAGTGACTCAGACTCGGGGGAGCTGTTTTTT.

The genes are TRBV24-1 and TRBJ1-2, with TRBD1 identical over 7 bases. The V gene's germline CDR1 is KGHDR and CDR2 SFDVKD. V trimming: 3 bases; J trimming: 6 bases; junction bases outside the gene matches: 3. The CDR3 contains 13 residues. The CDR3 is CATSDEDRDGYTF. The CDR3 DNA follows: TGTGCCACCAGTGATGAAGACAGGGATGGCTACACCTTC.